The T cell receptor (beta chain) described here comes from a study of OX40 agonist ivuxolimab in advanced cancers. Study-wide findings and caveats: Mean expanded clone counts were higher in CD8+ than CD4+ T cells. With doses of 0.1 to 3.0 mg/kg, CD4+ and CD8+ blood T cells had undergone clonal expansion by week 6. Specificity for antigen went undetermined in the expanded peripheral T cells.

The CDR3 runs 16 residues. Trimming left V 4 bases short and J 0 bases short, with 14 bases between. The germline V gene has CDR1 SGHAT and CDR2 FQNNGV. Points on this clone: Its antigen is as yet unknown.

Individuals having autoimmune disease history or systemic immunosuppression were not enrolled. Method: immunoSEQ multiplex PCR; TCRdb's copy keeps in-frame clones and lacks some. Altogether roughly 100,000 clones are present, around 90% being singletons, with the ten largest covering just over 0.15%. The V gene is TRBV11-2, the J gene TRBJ2-3; weak D call: TRBD2 (5 bases). The TCR was taken from an adult with an advanced solid tumor such as melanoma, head and neck, liver or kidney cancer. The source was CD4+ or CD8+ T cells sorted from blood, collected in a trial of the OX40 agonist ivuxolimab. The CDR3 loop is CASSSYRRASTDTQYF. The CDR3 bases are TGTGCCAGCAGCTCCTACCGGCGGGCCAGCACAGATACGCAGTATTTT.